Listed here are 20 T cell receptor beta chains from one sample, sequenced in a study of monozygotic twins with inflammatory bowel disease. TCRdb re-called the 5' RACE reads; every CDR3 protein appears as one record, without DNA. In total, the table holds roughly 90,000 distinct CDR3 sequences. Sequenced material: blood. All receptors derive from a human donor with ulcerative colitis or Crohn's disease, or a healthy co-twin of an affected twin (not recorded which).

This chain links TRBV4-2 with TRBJ2-1. Per germline, CDR1 LGHNA and CDR2 YNFKEQ. The CDR3 consists of 13 residues. CDR3 residues: CASSQDQGNEQFF.

CDR3 amino acids: CASSEVYRNEQFF. This sequence joins TRBV6-1 and TRBJ2-1. CDR1 MNHNS and CDR2 SASEGT come from the germline V gene. The CDR3 runs 13 residues.

The CDR3 sequence: CASSDYRVSYGYTF. J is TRBJ1-2 and V is TRBV5-1; TCRdb proposes TRBD1, but this gene call is untestable without DNA. The length of the CDR3 is 14 residues. Germline assignment: CDR1 SGHRS and CDR2 YFSETQ. Full variable domain (missing parts from reference TRBV5-1 and TRBJ1-2): KAGVTQTPRYLIKTRGQQVTLSCSPISGHRSVSWYQQTPGQGLQFLFEYFSETQRNKGNFPGRFSGRQFSNSRSEMNVSTLELGDSALYLCASSDYRVSYGYTFGSGTRLTVV.

The rearrangement links TRBV5-1 to TRBJ2-1; there is no DNA to check the TCRdb D call of TRBD2. There are 14 residues in the CDR3. CDR1 SGHRS and CDR2 YFSETQ come from the germline V gene. The CDR3 here is CASSFTTSDNEQFF.

V is TRBV7-9 and J is TRBJ2-6; TCRdb lists TRBD1, though no DNA is available to test this call. The CDR3 covers 17 residues. Germline V gene data show CDR1 as SEHNR and CDR2 as FQNEAQ (reference sequence). The CDR3 sequence is CASSFPRAGTGANVLTF. The full variable domain, completed using reference TRBV7-9 and TRBJ2-6, is DTGVSQNPRHKITKRGQNVTFRCDPISEHNRLYWYRQTLGQGPEFLTYFQNEAQLEKSRLLSDRFSAERPKGSFSTLEIQRTEQGDSAMYLCASSFPRAGTGANVLTFGAGSRLTVL.

V usage is TRBV27 and J usage is TRBJ2-7. The CDR3 is 13 amino acids. Germline CDR1 and CDR2: MNHEY and SMNVEV (reference sequence). CDR3 in amino acids: CASKTRNSYEQYF.

The chain employs TRBV20-1 and TRBJ2-3; TCRdb outputs TRBD1, but without DNA this stays unchecked. This CDR3 has 13 residues. The V gene's germline CDR1 is DFQATT and CDR2 SNEGSKA (reference sequence). The CDR3 loop is CSAMEGARDTQYF.

This chain connects TRBV3-1 to TRBJ1-3; the D call from TCRdb, TRBD1, cannot be confirmed without DNA. The CDR3 contains 16 residues. Germline V lookup: CDR1 LGHDT, CDR2 YNNKEL (reference sequence). The CDR3 loop reads CASSLGRRNSGNTIYF. The entire variable domain, with the rest obtained from reference TRBV3-1 and TRBJ1-3, is as follows: DTAVSQTPKYLVTQMGNDKSIKCEQNLGHDTMYWYKQDSKKFLKIMFSYNNKELIINETVPNRFSPKSPDKAHLNLHINSLELGDSAVYFCASSLGRRNSGNTIYFGEGSWLTVV.

This rearrangement joins TRBV20-1 to TRBJ2-3; the TRBD1 assignment by TCRdb is unverifiable without DNA. CDR3 length: 16 amino acids. CDR1 and CDR2 (germline): DFQATT, SNEGSKA (reference sequence). The CDR3 loop is CSASLLGVGGTDTQYF.

The rearrangement uses TRBV5-1 and TRBJ2-1; checking the TCRdb D call of TRBD1 is not possible without DNA. Per germline, CDR1 SGHRS and CDR2 YFSETQ. This CDR3 has 16 residues. CDR3 residues: CASSEGNPHAGDEQFF.

V usage is TRBV6-5 and J usage is TRBJ2-7; TCRdb lists TRBD1, though no DNA is available to test this call. From germline, CDR1 is MNHEY and CDR2 SVGAGI. CDR3 size: 17 residues. The CDR3 here is CASSYSTAGGPSYEQYF.

The chain carries TRBV20-1 and TRBJ2-3; TCRdb's D call of TRBD2 is untestable without DNA. In germline, CDR1 is DFQATT, CDR2 SNEGSKA (reference sequence). This CDR3 has 13 residues. The CDR3 region is CSALAGVTDTQYF.

The chain has TRBV27 and TRBJ2-1. The CDR3 runs 16 residues. CDR1 and CDR2 (germline): MNHEY, SMNVEV (reference sequence). CDR3 region: CASSSVGGESYNEQFF.

This rearrangement joins TRBV3-1 to TRBJ2-2; TCRdb's D call of TRBD1 is untestable without DNA. The CDR3 has 21 amino acids. Germline V lookup: CDR1 LGHDT, CDR2 YNNKEL (reference sequence). CDR3 protein: CASSRYSGAGRRNQHTGELFF.

V and J are TRBV20-1 and TRBJ1-2. The CDR3 runs 15 residues. In germline, CDR1 is DFQATT, CDR2 SNEGSKA (reference sequence). CDR3 amino acids: CSARDNRTPNYGYTF.

The chain's CDR3 is CASTAGALNTEAFF. J is TRBJ1-1 and V is TRBV6-1; the D call from TCRdb, TRBD1, cannot be confirmed without DNA. The CDR3 extends over 14 amino acids. CDR1 MNHNS and CDR2 SASEGT come from the germline V gene.

V and J are TRBV11-2 and TRBJ1-1. CDR3 size: 15 residues. Germline V gene data show CDR1 as SGHAT and CDR2 as FQNNGV. CDR3 loop: CASSLGEVANTEAFF.

The chain carries TRBV7-3 and TRBJ1-6; there is no DNA to check the TCRdb D call of TRBD1. Germline CDR1 is SGHTA and CDR2 is FQGTGA. The CDR3 spans 14 residues. The CDR3 reads CASSLRTGDSPLHF.

The chain combines TRBV11-1 with TRBJ2-1; TCRdb calls TRBD2, which cannot be checked without DNA. The CDR3 runs 18 residues. Germline CDR1 reads SGHAT; CDR2 reads FQDESV (reference sequence). CDR3: CASSSTGGTYGSYNEQFF.

The chain uses TRBV7-9 and TRBJ2-1; the TCRdb call, TRBD1, lacks DNA for checking. The germline V gene has CDR1 SEHNR and CDR2 FQNEAQ (reference sequence). The length of the CDR3 is 13 residues. CDR3 residues: CASSFNRVDEQFF.